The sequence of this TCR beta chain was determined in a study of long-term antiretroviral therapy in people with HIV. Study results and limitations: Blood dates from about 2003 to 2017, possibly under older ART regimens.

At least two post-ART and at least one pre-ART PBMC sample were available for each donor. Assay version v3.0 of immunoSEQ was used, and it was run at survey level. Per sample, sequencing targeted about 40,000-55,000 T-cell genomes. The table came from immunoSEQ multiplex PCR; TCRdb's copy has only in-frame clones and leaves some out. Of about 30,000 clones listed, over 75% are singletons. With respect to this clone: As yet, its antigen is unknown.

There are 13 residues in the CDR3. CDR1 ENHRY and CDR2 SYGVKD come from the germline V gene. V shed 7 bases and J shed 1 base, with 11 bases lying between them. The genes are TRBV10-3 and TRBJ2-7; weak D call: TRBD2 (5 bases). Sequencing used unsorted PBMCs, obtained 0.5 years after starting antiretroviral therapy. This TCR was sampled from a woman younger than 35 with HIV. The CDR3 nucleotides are TGTGCCATCAAGGAGGAGAGTTCCTACGAGCAGTACTTC. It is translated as CAIKEESSYEQYF.